This T cell receptor (beta chain) was sequenced in a study of regulatory T cells in long-lasting Graves disease. About the study: Antithyroid drugs had been taken under 3 months by newly diagnosed Graves' patients.

Time point here: newly diagnosed GD, antithyroid drugs for less than 3 months. Making the TCR library involved RNA that had been extracted from PBMCs. Germline values: CDR1 KGHDR, CDR2 SFDVKD. Trimming pared 1 base from V and 5 bases from J, leaving 10 bases between. The CDR3 spans 14 residues. Through Arm-PCR of CDR3 regions and iRepertoire HTBI primers, TCR beta libraries were built. A single record per CDR3 protein comes from TCRdb applying MiXCR to the multiplex PCR reads. Of over 450,000 distinct CDR3 sequences listed, about 12% are singletons. The sample holds many counts of this clonotype. This same sample was also part of a study on T cells in Graves' hyperthyroidism and ophthalmopathy. From that study: The model foresaw ophthalmopathy a median around 6 months prior to onset.

The TCR sequence derives from a woman in her 30s with Graves disease. The sequenced sample was peripheral blood mononuclear cells (PBMCs), obtained at new diagnosis, from a patient treated with antithyroid drugs. The gene calls are TRBV24-1 and TRBJ1-2; possibly TRBD1 for D (6 bases). The CDR3 region is CATSDFKGEYGYTF. In DNA form, the CDR3 reads TGTGCCACCAGTGATTTTAAGGGGGAATATGGCTACACCTTC.